Each of the 21 T cell receptor beta chains below was sequenced from the same sample in a study of cytotoxic CD8 clonotypes in ibrutinib-treated CLL. Using immunoSEQ multiplex PCR, the repertoire was profiled, and TCRdb retains in-frame clones only, with some absent. The table lists approximately 300,000 clones, 80% of them singletons. The sequencing used PBMCs, collected before ibrutinib treatment. Receptors were obtained from a human donor with chronic lymphocytic leukemia.

The J gene is TRBJ2-7, the V gene TRBV15; D remains ambiguous. This CDR3 spans 13 amino acids. Germline CDR1 reads LNHNV; CDR2 reads YYDKDF (reference sequence). Trimming took off 6 bases at V and 4 bases at J, with 13 bases between the two ends. CDR3 DNA: TGTGCCACCAGTAGTCGTAGGTCATACGAGCAGTACTTC. This codes for CATSSRRSYEQYF.

The chain has TRBV5-4 and TRBJ1-2; no clear D. V was clipped by 4 bases and J by 5 bases, with 12 bases between them. CDR1 is SGHNT and CDR2 is YYREEE in the germline V gene (reference sequence). The CDR3 has 13 amino acids. The CDR3 bases are TGTGCCAGCAGCCGAGGAGGGAATTATGGCTACACCTTC. This codes for CASSRGGNYGYTF.

J is TRBJ2-1 and V is TRBV30; 10 nucleotides agree with TRBD2. This CDR3 contains 16 residues. CDR1 and CDR2 from the germline V gene are GTSNPN and SVGIG (reference sequence). After removal of 0 bases from V and 5 bases from J, the junction contained 7 bases not matched to a gene. The CDR3 region has the DNA TGTGCCTGGAGTGTATTTGGGACTAGCGACGACAATGAGCAGTTCTTC. Translation: CAWSVFGTSDDNEQFF.

The chain combines TRBV27 with TRBJ2-7, with 7 bases that match TRBD1. The CDR3 extends over 14 amino acids. Germline lookup yields CDR1 MNHEY and CDR2 SMNVEV (reference sequence). V gave up 6 bases and J gave up 0 bases; unmatched junction bases: 5. The CDR3 sequence is CASSLRGFSYEQYF. For the CDR3, the DNA is TGTGCCAGCAGCCTCAGGGGGTTCTCCTACGAGCAGTACTTC.

This clone was counted between two and nine times. The genes are TRBV5-1 and TRBJ2-1; D gene uncertain. V gave up 2 bases and J gave up 4 bases, with 4 bases separating them. This CDR3 is built from 12 residues. The germline V gene encodes CDR1 SGHRS and CDR2 YFSETQ. CDR3 sequence: CASSFLYNEQFF. CDR3 coding DNA: TGCGCCAGCAGCTTCCTTTACAATGAGCAGTTCTTC.

The DNA of the CDR3 is TGCGCCAGCAGCGGAACCCGCTCTAGATACGAGCAGTACTTC. Translation: CASSGTRSRYEQYF. The chain uses TRBV5-1 and TRBJ2-7; D unclear. Germline V gene lookup returns CDR1 SGHRS and CDR2 YFSETQ. V shed 4 bases and J shed 4 bases, with 15 bases lying between them. The CDR3 is 14 residues long.

This clone was detected a few times. The chain uses TRBV7-2 and TRBJ2-1; D uncertain. This CDR3 has 15 residues. The V end was cut by 7 bases, the J end by 2 bases, with 15 bases between. Germline V gene sequence: CDR1 SGHTA, CDR2 FQGNSA. The CDR3 protein is CASTPPRFAYNEQFF. CDR3 DNA: TGTGCCAGCACCCCGCCTCGTTTCGCCTACAATGAGCAGTTCTTC.

This CDR3 is CASSLWTGGNTEAFF. The CDR3, as DNA: TGCGCCAGCAGCTTGTGGACAGGGGGAAACACTGAAGCTTTCTTT. The gene calls are TRBV5-1 and TRBJ1-1; the match to TRBD1 covers 10 bases. V dropped 1 base and J dropped 2; count of bases not matched to a gene: 2. The length of the CDR3 is 15 residues. Germline CDR1 and CDR2: SGHRS and YFSETQ.

The gene calls are TRBV7-8 and TRBJ2-7; TRBD2 agrees at 16 bases. Germline CDR1 SGHVS, CDR2 FQNEAQ. V dropped 5 bases and J dropped 3; count of bases not matched to a gene: 10. This CDR3 region has 18 residues. CDR3 bases: TGTGCCAGCAGCATACCGGGACTAGCGGGAGGGCCCGTCTACGAGCAGTACTTC. It specifies CASSIPGLAGGPVYEQYF.

This chain uses TRBV25-1 with TRBJ2-7, with a weak D call TRBD1 (6 bases). V was pared by 3 bases and J by 8 bases, with 17 bases between. Germline V CDR1 and CDR2: MGHDK, SYGVNS. The CDR3 is 14 amino acids. The CDR3 nucleotides read TGTGCCAGCAGTGATTTCGGGGCAGGGGAAAAGCAGTACTTC. Translation: CASSDFGAGEKQYF.

This clone was observed a single time. The rearrangement joins TRBV29-1 to TRBJ1-5, with 9 positions matching TRBD1. This CDR3 spans 14 amino acids. The junction had 7 bases not matched to a gene; V was cut back by 7 bases and J by 3 bases. Germline V gene lookup returns CDR1 SQVTM and CDR2 ANQGSEA. Written as DNA, the CDR3 is TGCAGCGCCAAGGACAGGGGTTTCAATCAGCCCCAGCATTTT. Encoded protein: CSAKDRGFNQPQHF.

This chain links TRBV9 with TRBJ1-3; no definite D call. CDR1 and CDR2 (germline): SGDLS, YYNGEE. The CDR3 runs 15 residues. The V and J ends lost 4 bases and 0 bases respectively, with 11 bases between them. CDR3 coding DNA: TGTGCCAGCAGCACCCGGACTAGCTCTGGAAACACCATATATTTT. Its protein is CASSTRTSSGNTIYF.

Regarding this clone: In the same sample, other DNA sequences code for this CDR3. The genes are TRBV27 and TRBJ2-2; D is uncertain. Germline CDR1 and CDR2: MNHEY and SMNVEV (reference sequence). The length of the CDR3 is 12 residues. Trimming left V 6 bases short and J 2 bases short, with 4 bases between. CDR3 bases: TGTGCCAGCAGCCTCAACACCGGGGAGCTGTTTTTT. This sequence encodes CASSLNTGELFF.

The chain links TRBV9 to TRBJ2-4; the D gene is possibly TRBD2 (6 bases). CDR3 length equals 14 residues. CDR1 is SGDLS, CDR2 YYNGEE, per germline. V was cut by 3 bases and J by 6 bases, with 13 bases left in between. CDR3 sequence: CASSAGGFGNIQYF. The CDR3 DNA is TGTGCCAGCAGCGCAGGAGGGTTCGGAAACATTCAGTACTTC.

This clone was observed a few times. The CDR3 reads CASSFSPSPTDTQYF. The CDR3 bases are TGCGCCAGCAGCTTTAGCCCCTCTCCCACAGATACGCAGTATTTT. The gene calls are TRBV5-1 and TRBJ2-3, with D uncertain. The CDR3 consists of 15 residues. Trimming left V 2 bases short and J 2 bases short, with 12 bases between. Germline V gives CDR1 SGHRS, CDR2 YFSETQ.

Note on this clone: This sample includes further DNA sequences coding for the same CDR3. The V and J genes are TRBV2 and TRBJ2-5; unclear D gene. The CDR3 sequence is 11 residues long. Trimming cost V 1 base and J 5 bases, with 2 bases left between them. Germline lookup yields CDR1 SNHLY and CDR2 FYNNEI. The chain's CDR3 is CASSEEETQYF. DNA of the CDR3: TGTGCCAGCAGTGAAGAGGAGACCCAGTACTTC.

This clone has just one count. The rearrangement links TRBV7-3 to TRBJ1-1; a weak D match, TRBD1 (5 bases). This CDR3 has 13 amino acids. With 1 base removed from V and 8 bases from J, the gap between germline ends came to 11 bases. The germline CDR1 and CDR2 sequences are SGHTA and FQGTGA. The CDR3 DNA sequence: TGTGCCAGCAGCTTAAATCTCCGGGGGGAAGCTTTCTTT. This translates into CASSLNLRGEAFF.

This chain links TRBV5-1 with TRBJ2-3; D is undetermined. V lost 1 base, J lost 2 bases, and 5 bases lay in between. Germline CDR1 SGHRS, CDR2 YFSETQ. This CDR3 region has 13 residues. The CDR3 DNA is TGCGCCAGCAGCTTGTTCCCCACAGATACGCAGTATTTT. Residues: CASSLFPTDTQYF.

The J gene is TRBJ2-2, the V gene TRBV7-9; 11 positions agree with TRBD2. This CDR3 region has 15 residues. Germline V gene lookup returns CDR1 SEHNR and CDR2 FQNEAQ (reference sequence). The V and J ends lost 3 bases and 4 bases, in that order; junction bases with no gene match: 1. The CDR3 DNA sequence: TGTGCCAGCAGCTTGACTAGCGGGACCACCGGGGAGCTGTTTTTT. Translation: CASSLTSGTTGELFF.

A few counts support this clone. The J gene is TRBJ1-1, the V gene TRBV4-1; the D gene is possibly TRBD1 (6 bases). This CDR3 spans 18 amino acids. The ends were cut back, 2 bases at V and 1 base at J, with 20 bases in the middle. Germline V lookup: CDR1 MGHRA, CDR2 YSYEKL. The CDR3 is CASSQSKGGFRWNTEAFF. In nucleotides, the CDR3 is TGCGCCAGCAGCCAATCAAAAGGGGGGTTCCGATGGAACACTGAAGCTTTCTTT.

CDR3 sequence reads: CASSYGRVAFF. In DNA form, the CDR3 reads TGTGCCAGCAGTTACGGGCGGGTAGCTTTCTTT. V usage is TRBV6-5 and J usage is TRBJ1-1, with D hard to call. This CDR3 has 11 amino acids. CDR1 and CDR2 from the germline V gene are MNHEY and SVGAGI. V lost 2 bases, J lost 10 bases, and 8 bases lay in between.